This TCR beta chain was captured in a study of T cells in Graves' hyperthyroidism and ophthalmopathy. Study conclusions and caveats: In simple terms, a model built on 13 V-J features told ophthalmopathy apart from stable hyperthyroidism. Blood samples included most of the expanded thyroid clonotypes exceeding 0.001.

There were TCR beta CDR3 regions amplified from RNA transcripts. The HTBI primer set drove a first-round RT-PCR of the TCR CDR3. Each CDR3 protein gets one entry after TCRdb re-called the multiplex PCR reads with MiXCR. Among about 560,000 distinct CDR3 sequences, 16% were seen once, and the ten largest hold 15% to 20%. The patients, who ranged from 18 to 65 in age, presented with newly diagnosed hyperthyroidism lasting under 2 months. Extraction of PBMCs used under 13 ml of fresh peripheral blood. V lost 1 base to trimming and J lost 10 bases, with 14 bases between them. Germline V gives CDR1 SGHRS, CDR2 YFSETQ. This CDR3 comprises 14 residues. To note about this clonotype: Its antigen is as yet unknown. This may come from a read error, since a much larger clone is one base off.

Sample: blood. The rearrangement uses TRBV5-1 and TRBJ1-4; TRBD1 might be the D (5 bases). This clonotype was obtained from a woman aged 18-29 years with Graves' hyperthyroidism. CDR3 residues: CASSLLGGEGKLFF. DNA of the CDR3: TGCGCCAGCAGCTTGCTGGGAGGGGAGGGAAAACTGTTTTTT.